These 13 T cell receptor beta chains were sequenced from one sample in a study of read filtering for tumor transcriptome and immune sequencing. From 400 to 450 ng of RNA, a library with molecular barcoded alpha/delta and beta/gamma adaptors was made. TCRdb analysed the reads with MiXCR anew, one entry per CDR3 protein. The profile shows around 58,000 distinct CDR3 sequences, over 11% of them singletons. Sequencing was carried out using a population of CD138-negative cells sorted from bone marrow. Receptors originate from a donor over 35 with multiple myeloma.

This clonotype was counted many times. J is TRBJ2-2 and V is TRBV28; 7 bases map to TRBD2. Trimming at V came to 7 bases and at J to 5 bases, leaving 10 bases not matched to a gene. There are 15 residues in the CDR3. In germline, CDR1 is MDHEN, CDR2 SYDVKM. The CDR3 loop reads CASKVGGAGTGELFF. The CDR3 DNA reads as TGTGCCAGCAAAGTGGGGGGAGCGGGAACCGGGGAGCTGTTTTTT.

The table lists this clonotype with many counts. The chain joins TRBV18 to TRBJ2-3, with 9 bases lining up with TRBD2. J lost 3 bases, V lost 3 bases, and 7 bases had no gene match. Germline V CDR1 and CDR2: KGHSH, LQKENI. The CDR3 loop spans 16 amino acids. The CDR3 nucleotides are TGTGCCAGCTCACCCCAAGTAGCGGGAGTAACAGATACGCAGTATTTT. This encodes CASSPQVAGVTDTQYF. Full variable domain (outside the CDR3, taken from reference TRBV18 and TRBJ2-3): NAGVMQNPRHLVRRRGQEARLRCSPMKGHSHVYWYRQLPEEGLKFMVYLQKENIIDESGMPKERFSAEFPKEGPSILRIQQVVRGDSAAYFCASSPQVAGVTDTQYFGPGTRLTVL.

The sample holds many counts of this clonotype. J is TRBJ2-3 and V is TRBV30, with D possibly TRBD1 on 5 matching bases. Trimming cost V 1 base and J 0 bases, with 5 bases left between them. Germline V lookup: CDR1 GTSNPN, CDR2 SVGIG (reference sequence). The CDR3 is made up of 13 amino acids. The CDR3 region has the DNA TGTGCCTGGAGTGACAGGAGCACAGATACGCAGTATTTT. As protein: CAWSDRSTDTQYF.

In the case of this clonotype: A far bigger clonotype differs at one base, so this is likely a read error. The chain joins TRBV11-2 to TRBJ1-4, with TRBD1 matching 7 bases. The J call may be wrong; the DNA end is better matched by TRBJ2-3. The CDR3 runs to 16 residues. Germline V lookup: CDR1 SGHAT, CDR2 FQNNGV. CDR3 DNA sequence: TGTGCCAGCAGCTTAGTCGCAGGGGGTATTACAAATACGCAGTATTTT. Translation: CASSLVAGGITNTQYF.

This clonotype was observed many times. V is TRBV20-1 and J is TRBJ1-1; 8 bases are shared with TRBD1. CDR3 length: 16 amino acids. CDR1 is DFQATT, CDR2 SNEGSKA, per germline (reference sequence). With V trimmed by 1 base and J by 5 bases, 12 bases remained unmatched. CDR3 in DNA: TGCAGTGCTAGAGGCATAGGGGGACAGGAAAGTACTGAAGCTTTCTTT. Its protein is CSARGIGGQESTEAFF.

This clonotype was recorded many times. The chain links TRBV7-2 to TRBJ2-7, with TRBD2 as a possible D gene (5 bases). Trimming left V 5 bases short and J 3 bases short, with 14 bases between. Germline CDR1 and CDR2: SGHTA and FQGNSA. This CDR3 has 14 amino acids. This CDR3 reads CASSERAALYEQYF. CDR3 nucleotide sequence: TGTGCCAGCAGCGAGAGGGCGGCCCTCTACGAGCAGTACTTC. Full variable domain (missing parts from reference TRBV7-2 and TRBJ2-7): GAGVSQSPSNKVTEKGKDVELRCDPISGHTALYWYRQSLGQGLEFLIYFQGNSAPDKSGLPSDRFSAERTGGSVSTLTIQRTQQEDSAVYLCASSERAALYEQYFGPGTRLTVT.

This clonotype was detected ten times or more. The chain recombines TRBV12-3 or TRBV12-4 with TRBJ1-2; maybe TRBD1 (5 bases). V was cut by 5 bases and J by 4 bases, with 8 bases left in between. The CDR3 covers 12 residues. CDR3 sequence: CASSPGPYGYTF. The CDR3 DNA reads TGTGCCAGCAGTCCGGGACCCTATGGCTACACCTTC.

Only a few counts were recorded for this clonotype. Sequence at one end of the junction differs from germline and may be a read error. This chain links TRBV20-1 with TRBJ2-1; TRBD2 matches 9 bases. The CDR3 covers 14 residues. Per germline, CDR1 DFQATT and CDR2 SNEGSKA (reference sequence). CDR3 amino acids: CSAKLAGSYSEQFF. CDR3 nucleotide sequence: TGCAGTGCTAAACTAGCGGGCTCCTACAGTGAGCAGTTCTTT.

The sample holds many counts of this clonotype. J is TRBJ2-7 and V is TRBV29-1, with D uncertain. The CDR3 totals 13 residues. The ends were cut back, 6 bases at V and 1 base at J, with 13 bases in the middle. CDR1 SQVTM and CDR2 ANQGSEA come from the germline V gene. CDR3 protein: CSVLPDSSYEQYF. Written as DNA, the CDR3 is TGCAGCGTCTTGCCCGACTCATCCTACGAGCAGTACTTC.

This clonotype occurred many times. The chain carries TRBV6-2 or TRBV6-3 and TRBJ2-1; no definite D call. Germline assignment: CDR1 MNHEY and CDR2 SVGEGT. Trimming pared 6 bases from V and 6 bases from J, leaving 6 bases between. The CDR3 covers 11 residues. DNA for the CDR3: TGTGCCAGCAGAATAATCAATGAGCAGTTCTTC. It translates to CASRIINEQFF.

This clonotype has at least ten counts. This chain's CDR3 is CASSRGQLEAFF. CDR3 nucleotide sequence: TGTGCCAGCAGCCGGGGACAGCTTGAAGCTTTCTTT. The chain employs TRBV3-1 and TRBJ1-1; the match to TRBD1 covers 7 bases. The CDR3 has 12 amino acids. Trimming cost V 4 bases and J 7 bases; bases outside gene matches: 3. Germline assignment: CDR1 LGHDT and CDR2 YNNKEL (reference sequence).

This clonotype was seen repeatedly, ten times or more. The chain links TRBV20-1 to TRBJ2-7, with 7 bases aligning to TRBD2. V dropped 5 bases and J dropped 2; count of bases not matched to a gene: 9. This CDR3 has 14 residues. From germline, CDR1 is DFQATT and CDR2 SNEGSKA (reference sequence). The CDR3 DNA sequence: TGCAGTGCTGGGGAGGGCCAGGCGGCCTACGAGCAGTACTTC. It encodes CSAGEGQAAYEQYF.

Concerning this clonotype itself: The CDR3 carries no conserved terminal phenylalanine or tryptophan, so it likely arises from a read error. The DNA is omitted, as the CDR3 cannot be located on it reliably, and the CDR3 follows TCRdb's listing. The chain joins TRBV28 to TRBJ2-1; the table calls TRBD2, which could not be checked here. The germline V gene has CDR1 MDHEN and CDR2 SYDVKM. From its first to its last residue, the CDR3 has 15 amino acids. CDR3 residues: CASIIAGPSYNEQLY.